This passage covers 20 T cell receptor beta chains from one sample sequenced in a study of blood T cell repertoires in COVID-19. Assay: immunoSEQ multiplex PCR; the TCRdb copy retains only in-frame clones and omits some. The profile shows 120,000 or so clones, 87% of them singletons. The sample consisted of peripheral blood. These receptors came from a human donor in a cohort sampled during active COVID-19.

The chain employs TRBV6-5 and TRBJ2-3, with 7 bases aligning to TRBD2. The germline V gene encodes CDR1 MNHEY and CDR2 SVGAGI. The CDR3 loop spans 14 amino acids. The junction had 3 bases not matched to a gene; V was cut back by 6 bases and J by 0 bases. DNA for the CDR3: TGTGCCAGCAGGTCTAGCGGCAGCACAGATACGCAGTATTTT. Protein product: CASRSSGSTDTQYF.

The rearrangement links TRBV5-8 to TRBJ1-1, with 7 bases identical to TRBD1. The CDR3 runs 15 residues. CDR1 and CDR2 (germline): SGHTS, YDEGEE. The J segment lost 1 base and the V segment lost 4 bases, leaving 7 bases of the junction unmatched. This CDR3 reads CASSPRGTANTEAFF. DNA for the CDR3: TGTGCCAGCAGCCCGAGGGGGACAGCGAACACTGAAGCTTTCTTT.

This chain connects TRBV19 to TRBJ2-5; D might be TRBD2 (6 bases). V gave up 3 bases and J gave up 4 bases, with 15 bases separating them. Germline V CDR1 and CDR2: LNHDA, SQIVND (reference sequence). This CDR3 comprises 15 residues. Written as DNA, the CDR3 is TGTGCCAGTAGTATCATTTCGCGGGGCGGAGAGACCCAGTACTTC. Protein: CASSIISRGGETQYF.

CDR3 nucleotide sequence: TGTGCTAGTGGTTTAGACAGGGTAAAAGAAAAACTGTTTTTT. Amino acid sequence: CASGLDRVKEKLFF. The gene calls are TRBV12-5 and TRBJ1-4; TRBD1 matches at 7 bases. Per the germline V gene, CDR1 is LGHNT and CDR2 is FRNRAP. The CDR3 is 14 residues long. The trim removed 3 bases at V and 8 bases at J, leaving 6 bases unmatched.

The CDR3 DNA is TGTGCCAGCTCACCGCCGGGACAGGGGGGCTCCTACGAGCAGTACTTC. It encodes CASSPPGQGGSYEQYF. V is TRBV18 and J is TRBJ2-7; 11 bases are a match to TRBD1. This CDR3 spans 16 amino acids. V shed 3 bases and J 0 bases; nucleotides not matched to a gene: 4. Per germline, CDR1 KGHSH and CDR2 LQKENI.

The V gene is TRBV15, the J gene TRBJ2-5; D call uncertain. Germline CDR1 LNHNV, CDR2 YYDKDF (reference sequence). The CDR3 contains 16 residues. Trimming shortened V by 1 base and J by 5 bases, and 17 bases separated the two germline ends. As DNA, the CDR3 is TGTGCCACCAGCAGAGTGAGTAGAAGTTCCTGGGAGACCCAGTACTTC. Encoded protein: CATSRVSRSSWETQYF.

The chain recombines TRBV9 with TRBJ2-7, with 9 bases identical to TRBD2. Germline V gene data show CDR1 as SGDLS and CDR2 as YYNGEE. The CDR3 contains 15 residues. V lost 2 bases and J lost 0; bases outside the gene matches: 3. The CDR3 sequence: CASSVLAGSSYEQYF. Written as DNA, the CDR3 is TGTGCCAGCAGCGTCCTAGCGGGGAGCTCCTACGAGCAGTACTTC.

The J gene is TRBJ2-7, the V gene TRBV3-1 (or the pseudogene TRBV3-2), with D maybe TRBD1 (6 bases). Germline V gene data show CDR1 as LGHDT and CDR2 as YNNKEL (reference sequence). V lost 1 base and J 1 base, leaving 11 bases between the germline ends. The CDR3 is 15 amino acids. CDR3 sequence: CASSQAPGDSYEQYF. The CDR3 DNA follows: TGTGCCAGCAGCCAAGCGCCAGGGGATTCCTACGAGCAGTACTTC.

A single count supports this clone. The CDR3 loop is CASGTGYGYTF. The DNA for the CDR3 is TGTGCCAGCGGGACAGGCTATGGCTACACCTTC. The chain combines TRBV27 with TRBJ1-2; TRBD1 matches at 8 bases. V trimming: 8 bases; J trimming: 4 bases; junction bases outside the gene matches: 0. CDR3 size: 11 residues. Germline V lookup: CDR1 MNHEY, CDR2 SMNVEV (reference sequence).

This sequence joins TRBV6-6 and TRBJ2-3; TRBD2 agrees at 7 bases. The CDR3 runs to 16 residues. Trimming removed 2 bases from V and 1 base from J; junction bases left unmatched: 6. Germline CDR1 MNHNY, CDR2 SVGAGI (reference sequence). CDR3 sequence: CASSYLAGAGTDTQYF. CDR3 nucleotide sequence: TGTGCCAGCAGTTACCTGGCGGGAGCCGGCACAGATACGCAGTATTTT.

The chain combines TRBV28 with TRBJ2-2; weak D call: TRBD1 (6 bases). The CDR3 contains 18 residues. Trimming pared 3 bases from V and 2 bases from J, leaving 19 bases between. Per germline, CDR1 MDHEN and CDR2 SYDVKM. DNA of the CDR3: TGTGCCAGCAGTTTTGACCCAAAGTGGACAGTAAACACCGGGGAGCTGTTTTTT. Translating gives CASSFDPKWTVNTGELFF.

The gene calls are TRBV6-2 or TRBV6-3 and TRBJ1-5; TRBD1 is a possible D gene (6 bases). V gave up 1 base and J gave up 3 bases, with 10 bases separating them. The CDR3 loop spans 15 amino acids. CDR1 and CDR2 from the germline V gene are MNHEY and SVGEGT. The CDR3 DNA is TGTGCCAGCAGTTACTTGGCAGGGGTCAATCAGCCCCAGCATTTT. As protein: CASSYLAGVNQPQHF.

The chain joins TRBV2 to TRBJ2-2; possibly TRBD2 for D (7 bases). In germline, CDR1 is SNHLY, CDR2 FYNNEI. This CDR3 has 14 residues. Trimming took 9 bases from V and 0 from J, leaving 11 bases between them. The CDR3 spells CARGGATNTGELFF. CDR3 bases: TGTGCCAGAGGGGGGGCTACGAACACCGGGGAGCTGTTTTTT.

Comments on this clone: The sample carries other DNA sequences with the same CDR3. The V and J genes are TRBV7-9 and TRBJ2-7, with 12 bases identical to TRBD2. The CDR3 has 15 amino acids. The V segment lost 2 bases and the J segment 2 bases; nucleotides outside the gene matches: 1. Per germline, CDR1 SEHNR and CDR2 FQNEAQ (reference sequence). CDR3 loop: CASSLLAGGTYEQYF. CDR3 coding DNA: TGTGCCAGCAGCTTACTAGCGGGAGGGACCTACGAGCAGTACTTC.

V is TRBV5-4 and J is TRBJ2-3; the match to TRBD2 covers 7 bases. The CDR3 consists of 15 residues. Germline CDR1 SGHNT, CDR2 YYREEE (reference sequence). Trimming at V came to 0 bases and at J to 3 bases, leaving 4 bases not matched to a gene. CDR3 protein: CASSLGGLVTDTQYF. The DNA for the CDR3 is TGTGCCAGCAGCTTGGGTGGACTAGTGACAGATACGCAGTATTTT.

The rearrangement uses TRBV2 and TRBJ1-3; 11 bases are shared with TRBD1. From germline, CDR1 is SNHLY and CDR2 FYNNEI. V lost 4 bases, J lost 4 bases, and 3 bases stayed unmatched. This CDR3 contains 15 residues. CDR3 amino acids: CASSGDRGRGNTIYF. CDR3 sequence (DNA): TGTGCCAGCAGTGGGGACAGGGGGAGAGGAAACACCATATATTTT.

This chain uses TRBV11-3 with TRBJ2-7; 7 positions match TRBD1. This CDR3 has 15 amino acids. V was pared by 5 bases and J by 0 bases, with 7 bases of the junction left unmatched. Germline V gene data show CDR1 as SGHNT and CDR2 as YENEEA. The CDR3 DNA is TGTGCCAGCAGCCGTAGACAGGGTACCTCCTACGAGCAGTACTTC. Translated, it gives CASSRRQGTSYEQYF. Variable domain in full (rest from reference TRBV11-3 and TRBJ2-7): EAGVVQSPRYKIIEKKQPVAFWCNPISGHNTLYWYLQNLGQGPELLIRYENEEAVDDSQLPKDRFSAERLKGVDSTLKIQPAELGDSAVYLCASSRRQGTSYEQYFGPGTRLTVT.

This chain links TRBV19 with TRBJ2-1; the match to TRBD2 covers 11 bases. The CDR3 spans 16 residues. V was clipped by 4 bases and J by 7 bases; unmatched bases: 9. Germline V lookup: CDR1 LNHDA, CDR2 SQIVND (reference sequence). The CDR3 coding sequence is TGTGCCAGTAGTAAACCTTTGGGACTAGCGGCAAATGAGCAGTTCTTC. It codes for CASSKPLGLAANEQFF.

The chain has TRBV6-5 and TRBJ2-7; 8 positions agree with TRBD1. Germline V lookup: CDR1 MNHEY, CDR2 SVGAGI. The length of the CDR3 is 15 residues. V shed 6 bases, J shed 2 bases, and the junction held 9 bases outside the gene matches. The DNA of the CDR3 is TGTGCCAGCAGCCGCCCCCCGGGACAGGCCTACGAGCAGTACTTC. This encodes CASSRPPGQAYEQYF.

The J gene is TRBJ2-1, the V gene TRBV3-1 (or the pseudogene TRBV3-2); TRBD1 agrees at 8 bases. CDR1 and CDR2 from the germline V gene are LGHDT and YNNKEL (reference sequence). The CDR3 is 12 residues long. V dropped 4 bases and J dropped 13; count of bases not matched to a gene: 6. The CDR3 protein is CASSPTGTGQFF. The DNA for the CDR3 is TGTGCCAGCAGCCCGACCGGGACAGGTCAGTTCTTC.